This TCR beta chain was retrieved from a study of cytomegalovirus exposure and HLA in healthy donors. Whole-study findings and limits: According to a subsequent analysis, TCR clusters from the first cohort were inclined to appear together in the 120 or so validation repertoires.

The data were produced by immunoSEQ multiplex PCR, yet TCRdb's version contains in-frame clones alone and is incomplete. The repertoire holds roughly 45,000 clones, with 80% to 95% as singletons. For this clone: What it binds is not known.

The junction had 8 bases not matched to a gene; V was cut back by 0 bases and J by 1 base. Germline CDR1 reads MGHRA; CDR2 reads YSYEKL. The CDR3 consists of 19 residues. The sample was PBMCs. The source of this sequence is a man between 18 and 35 years old in good health and CMV-seronegative. The chain uses TRBV4-1 and TRBJ2-7, with 14 bases identical to TRBD2. The chain's CDR3 is CASSQEGLAGAGLSYEQYF. The CDR3 DNA sequence: TGCGCCAGCAGCCAAGAGGGACTAGCGGGAGCAGGTCTATCCTACGAGCAGTACTTC.